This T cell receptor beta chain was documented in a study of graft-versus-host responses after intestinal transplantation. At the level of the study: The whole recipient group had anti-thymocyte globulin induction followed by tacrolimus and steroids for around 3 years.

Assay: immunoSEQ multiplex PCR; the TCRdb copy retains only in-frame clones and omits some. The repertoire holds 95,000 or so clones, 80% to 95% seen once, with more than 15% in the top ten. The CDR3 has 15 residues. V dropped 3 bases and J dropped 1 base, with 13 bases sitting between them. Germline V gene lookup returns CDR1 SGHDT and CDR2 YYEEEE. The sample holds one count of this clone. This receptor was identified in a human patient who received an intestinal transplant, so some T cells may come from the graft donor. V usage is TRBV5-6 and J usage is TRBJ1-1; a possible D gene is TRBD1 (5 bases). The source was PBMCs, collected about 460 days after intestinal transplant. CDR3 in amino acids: CASSSSGMGNTEAFF. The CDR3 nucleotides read TGTGCCAGCAGCTCCTCAGGGATGGGGAACACTGAAGCTTTCTTT.